This entry features one T cell receptor beta chain sequence. Its target is unknown. Use of 60 Vbeta and 13 Jbeta primers characterized the PCR. Here immunoSEQ multiplex PCR was the method, and the copy in TCRdb shows in-frame clones only, minus some. This sample has about 55,000 clones, with roughly 85% found just once. This sample was included in a study of cytomegalovirus exposure and HLA in healthy donors. Study as a whole: Unique TCRs numbering approximately 81 million, obtained from HLA-typed donors, made up an early data release.

Overall study findings and caveats: A later analysis linked a missense variant in DCLRE1C to the trimming of TCR beta V and J genes. Roughly uniform sequencing depth across donors was assumed, possibly incorrectly. Later on, an analysis showed TCR association rates differing by HLA locus, with DRB1 the most and HLA-C the fewest.

The V and J ends lost 6 bases and 2 bases, in that order; junction bases with no gene match: 7. Germline V gene data show CDR1 as LNHDA and CDR2 as SQIVND (reference sequence). There are 15 residues in the CDR3. The sample was PBMCs. The chain joins TRBV19 to TRBJ1-2; 9 positions match TRBD1. The receptor was isolated from a man aged 25-40 years in good health and CMV-seronegative. CDR3 residues: CASRIQGTGNYGYTF. Here the CDR3 DNA reads TGTGCCAGTAGGATCCAGGGGACAGGGAACTATGGCTACACCTTC.